This TCR beta chain was documented in a study of T cells in localized non-small cell lung cancer. General study points: Uninvolved adjacent lung showed peak T cell clonality, exceeding tumor. Longer overall survival was associated with a higher density of T cells in the blood. Researchers found a median around 50 of the top 100 tumor clones in adjacent lung. Tumor samples were not multi-region, leaving intratumor heterogeneity unexcluded.

Measured with immunoSEQ multiplex PCR; TCRdb has only the in-frame clones, and not every one. The sample lists around 54,000 clones; 70% to 90% were seen once. A remark on this clone: No antigen is known for it.

The CDR3 totals 17 residues. V shed 2 bases and J shed 0 bases, with 14 bases lying between them. The germline V gene encodes CDR1 MGHDK and CDR2 SYGVNS. The source is a male donor at least 60 years old with stage III squamous cell lung carcinoma. V gene TRBV25-1 combines with J gene TRBJ2-1; D unclear. Material: peripheral blood, obtained before any cancer treatment. CDR3 amino acids: CASSEQKGRSSYNEQFF. The CDR3 DNA sequence: TGTGCCAGCAGTGAACAAAAGGGAAGGAGCTCCTACAATGAGCAGTTCTTC.